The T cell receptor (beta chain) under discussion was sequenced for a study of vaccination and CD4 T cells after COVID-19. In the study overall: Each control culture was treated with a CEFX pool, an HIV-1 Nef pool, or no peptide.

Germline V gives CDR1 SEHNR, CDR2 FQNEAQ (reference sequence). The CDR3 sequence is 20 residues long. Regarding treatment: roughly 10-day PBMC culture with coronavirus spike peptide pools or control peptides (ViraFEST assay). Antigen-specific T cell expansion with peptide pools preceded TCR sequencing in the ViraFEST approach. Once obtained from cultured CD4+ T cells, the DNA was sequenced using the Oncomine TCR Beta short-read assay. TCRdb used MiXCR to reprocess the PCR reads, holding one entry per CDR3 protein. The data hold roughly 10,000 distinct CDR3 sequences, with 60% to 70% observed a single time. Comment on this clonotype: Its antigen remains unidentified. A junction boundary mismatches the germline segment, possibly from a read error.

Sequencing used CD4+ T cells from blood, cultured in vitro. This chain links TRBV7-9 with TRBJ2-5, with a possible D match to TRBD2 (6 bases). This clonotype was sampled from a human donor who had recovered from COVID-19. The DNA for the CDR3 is TGCGCCAGCACCTCCGCGGGGCTGAACAACCTACTCAGGAATCGAGAGACCCAGTACTTC. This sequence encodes CASTSAGLNNLLRNRETQYF. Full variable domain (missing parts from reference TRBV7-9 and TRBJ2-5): DTGVSQNPRHKITKRGQNVTFRCDPISEHNRLYWYRQTLGQGPEFLTYFQNEAQLEKSRLLSDRFSAERPKGSFSTLEIQRTEQGDSAMYLCASTSAGLNNLLRNRETQYFGPGTRLLVL.